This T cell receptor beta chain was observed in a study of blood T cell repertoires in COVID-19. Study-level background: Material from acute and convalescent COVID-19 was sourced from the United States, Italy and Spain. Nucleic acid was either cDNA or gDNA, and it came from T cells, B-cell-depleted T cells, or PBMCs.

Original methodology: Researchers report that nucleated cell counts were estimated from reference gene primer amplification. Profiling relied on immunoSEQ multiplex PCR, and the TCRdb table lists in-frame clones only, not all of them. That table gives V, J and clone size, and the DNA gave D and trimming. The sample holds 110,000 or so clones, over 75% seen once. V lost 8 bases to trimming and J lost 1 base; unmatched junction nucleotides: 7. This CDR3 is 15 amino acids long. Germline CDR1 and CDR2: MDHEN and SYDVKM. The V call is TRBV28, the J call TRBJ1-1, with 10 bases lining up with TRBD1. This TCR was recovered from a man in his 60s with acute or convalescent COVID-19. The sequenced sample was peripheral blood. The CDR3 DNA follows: TGTGCCAGCCCCGGGACAGGGGCCCCGAACACTGAAGCTTTCTTT. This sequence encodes CASPGTGAPNTEAFF.